Each of the 14 T cell receptor beta chains below was sequenced from the same sample in a study of T cell changes during pregnancy in multiple sclerosis. Data came from immunoSEQ multiplex PCR; TCRdb stores just in-frame clones and leaves some out. This sample has about 80,000 clones, with 92% found just once. This specimen consisted of peripheral blood, obtained before pregnancy. All receptors come from a female donor with multiple sclerosis, enrolled in a pregnancy study.

V usage is TRBV27 and J usage is TRBJ2-1; the D gene is possibly TRBD2 (5 bases). Per the germline V gene, CDR1 is MNHEY and CDR2 is SMNVEV (reference sequence). Trimming took 2 bases from V and 7 from J, leaving 9 bases between them. This CDR3 is 13 amino acids long. The CDR3 spells CASSLGLANEQFF. CDR3 in DNA: TGTGCCAGCAGTTTAGGGCTAGCTAATGAGCAGTTCTTC.

The chain combines TRBV28 with TRBJ2-7; 10 bases are a match to TRBD2. This CDR3 is 15 amino acids long. CDR1 MDHEN and CDR2 SYDVKM come from the germline V gene. Losses at the gene ends were 6 bases for V and 1 base for J; bases not matched to a gene: 6. The CDR3 DNA reads as TGTGCCAGCAGCCCAGGACTAGCGGAGTCCTACGAGCAGTACTTC. Translating gives CASSPGLAESYEQYF.

The chain recombines TRBV9 with TRBJ1-2; perhaps TRBD1 as D (6 bases). Deletions cut 1 base from V and 5 bases from J, with 12 bases between. Germline assignment: CDR1 SGDLS and CDR2 YYNGEE. The CDR3 covers 14 residues. CDR3 protein: CASSVPGTFYGYTF. The CDR3 region has the DNA TGTGCCAGCAGCGTACCCGGGACATTTTATGGCTACACCTTC.

This clone was counted once. The rearrangement uses TRBV7-2 and TRBJ2-2; possible D gene TRBD1, 7 bases. In germline, CDR1 is SGHTA, CDR2 FQGNSA. V lost 7 bases and J lost 5, with 14 bases in between. This CDR3 comprises 14 residues. CDR3 bases: TGTGCCAGCACCCATTCAGGGGGGACCGGGGAGCTGTTTTTT. Translation gives CASTHSGGTGELFF.

V and J are TRBV4-1 and TRBJ1-4; 8 bases align to TRBD1. With V trimmed by 4 bases and J by 5 bases, 6 bases remained unmatched. This CDR3 has 15 amino acids. Germline V gives CDR1 MGHRA, CDR2 YSYEKL. The CDR3 spells CASSLLGQGNEKLFF. For the CDR3, the DNA is TGCGCCAGCAGCCTCCTAGGACAGGGCAATGAAAAACTGTTTTTT.

This chain connects TRBV29-1 to TRBJ2-1; TRBD2 agrees at 7 bases. Germline assignment: CDR1 SQVTM and CDR2 ANQGSEA. V dropped 3 bases and J dropped 4; count of bases not matched to a gene: 15. The CDR3 spans 17 residues. CDR3: CSVEAPGLAASYNEQFF. The DNA for the CDR3 is TGCAGCGTTGAGGCGCCAGGGCTAGCGGCTTCTTACAATGAGCAGTTCTTC.

The count of this clone is one. The chain links TRBV2 to TRBJ2-5; D uncertain. Trimming cost V 6 bases and J 4 bases, with 6 bases left between them. Germline assignment: CDR1 SNHLY and CDR2 FYNNEI. The CDR3 totals 11 residues. The CDR3 reads CASSYRETQYF. Written as DNA, the CDR3 is TGTGCCAGCAGCTACAGAGAGACCCAGTACTTC.

This chain connects TRBV9 to TRBJ1-5; D may be TRBD1 (6 bases). CDR1 and CDR2 (germline): SGDLS, YYNGEE. V gave up 2 bases and J gave up 7 bases, with 10 bases separating them. The CDR3 runs 13 residues. The CDR3 here is CASSVGGRQPQHF. CDR3 sequence (DNA): TGTGCCAGCAGCGTCGGGGGGCGGCAGCCCCAGCATTTT.

Written as DNA, the CDR3 is TGCAGCGTTGTGGCGATGGGAGGGAGCTCCTACGAGCAGTACTTC. It specifies CSVVAMGGSSYEQYF. This chain links TRBV29-1 with TRBJ2-7; 7 bases are shared with TRBD2. The germline V gene has CDR1 SQVTM and CDR2 ANQGSEA. The CDR3 covers 15 residues. V dropped 4 bases and J dropped 0; count of bases not matched to a gene: 9.

This clone was seen once. The rearrangement uses TRBV30 and TRBJ1-2; unclear D gene. Trimming removed 6 bases at V and 6 bases at J, with 11 bases between. CDR3 length equals 11 residues. From germline, CDR1 is GTSNPN and CDR2 SVGIG (reference sequence). This CDR3 reads CACRELDGYTF. In DNA form, the CDR3 reads TGTGCCTGCCGGGAACTCGATGGCTACACCTTC.

The gene calls are TRBV10-3 and TRBJ2-1; TRBD1 aligns across 7 bases. The V segment lost 11 bases and the J segment 6 bases; nucleotides outside the gene matches: 16. The CDR3 consists of 15 residues. Per germline, CDR1 ENHRY and CDR2 SYGVKD. This CDR3 is CAASQDRALFNEQFF. The CDR3 DNA is TGTGCCGCCTCTCAAGACAGGGCCCTCTTCAATGAGCAGTTCTTC.

The chain links TRBV29-1 to TRBJ2-2; no reliable D call. The V end lost 7 bases, the J end lost 0 bases, and 9 bases lay between the germline ends. The V gene's germline CDR1 is SQVTM and CDR2 ANQGSEA. The CDR3 contains 13 residues. CDR3 sequence reads: CSGVQTNTGELFF. In DNA, the CDR3 is TGCAGCGGGGTACAGACGAACACCGGGGAGCTGTTTTTT.

The rearrangement uses TRBV19 and TRBJ2-6; 11 bases agree with TRBD1. The CDR3 contains 17 residues. Per the germline V gene, CDR1 is LNHDA and CDR2 is SQIVND (reference sequence). The V segment lost 5 bases and the J segment 0 bases; nucleotides outside the gene matches: 3. CDR3 sequence (DNA): TGTGCCAGTAGTGGTGGGACAGGGGGCTCTGGGGCCAACGTCCTGACTTTC. Its translation: CASSGGTGGSGANVLTF.

The chain links TRBV9 to TRBJ1-3; 7 bases map to TRBD1. The V segment lost 4 bases and the J segment 0 bases; nucleotides outside the gene matches: 7. The CDR3 has 16 amino acids. The germline V gene encodes CDR1 SGDLS and CDR2 YYNGEE. CDR3 sequence (DNA): TGTGCCAGCAGCCCTACAGGGGTCCTCTCTGGAAACACCATATATTTT. Protein product: CASSPTGVLSGNTIYF.